This T cell receptor (beta chain) was recovered during a study of control samples from healthy donors and cancer patients. Sequenced by immunoSEQ multiplex PCR; TCRdb stores in-frame clones only, minus some. The table records around 71,000 clones, 80% to 90% of them present only once. This CDR3 contains 15 residues. In germline, CDR1 is SNHLY, CDR2 FYNNEI. V was cut by 2 bases and J by 6 bases, with 17 bases left in between. The gene calls are TRBV2 and TRBJ2-7, with D perhaps assigned TRBD1 or TRBD2 (5 bases each). This TCR was recovered from a woman in her forties or fifties with head and neck cancer. Sequenced: PBMCs. The DNA for the CDR3 is TGTGCCAGCAGTGAATCTGGGCAGGGAGCCGCCGAGCAGTACTTC. As protein: CASSESGQGAAEQYF. The full variable domain, in which reference TRBV2 and TRBJ2-7 provide the parts outside the CDR3, is EPEVTQTPSHQVTQMGQEVILRCVPISNHLYFYWYRQILGQKVEFLVSFYNNEISEKSEIFDDQFSVERPDGSNFTLKIRSTKLEDSAMYFCASSESGQGAAEQYFGPGTRLTVT.